This TCR beta chain was identified during a study of blood T cell repertoires in COVID-19. The authors' processing: Counts of nucleated cells, estimated from reference gene primer amplification, were obtained. Measured with immunoSEQ multiplex PCR; TCRdb has only the in-frame clones, and not every one. V and J calls and clone size are those listed in that table; D and trimming were worked out from the DNA. This sample has some 30,000 clones, with about 85% found just once. The sample was peripheral blood. The clonotype originates from a woman aged 55 to 70 with active COVID-19.

CDR3 region: CASIMGGAYNEQFF. CDR3 in DNA: TGTGCCAGCATCATGGGGGGTGCCTACAATGAGCAGTTCTTC. The chain joins TRBV6-5 to TRBJ2-1, with D possibly being TRBD2 (6 bases). Trimming removed 7 bases at V and 2 bases at J, with 12 bases between. The CDR3 consists of 14 residues. Germline CDR1 and CDR2: MNHEY and SVGAGI.